This TCR beta chain was identified during a study of blood T cell repertoires in COVID-19. About the research overall: Italy, Spain and the United States were the sources of the convalescent and acute COVID-19 samples. Sample material is recorded as cDNA or gDNA derived from T cells, B-cell-depleted T cells, or PBMCs.

Sequencing was performed with immunoSEQ multiplex PCR; in TCRdb, only in-frame clones are kept and a portion is missing. The data show 180,000 or so clones, about nine tenths seen once. Specimen: peripheral blood. The origin of this receptor is a woman in her sixties or seventies with COVID-19, enrolled during active disease.

CDR3 DNA sequence: TGTGCCATCAGACTCAAGCGGGAGGCCGATACGCAGTATTTT. Translation gives CAIRLKREADTQYF. The chain joins TRBV10-3 to TRBJ2-3; 9 bases match TRBD2. V was clipped by 6 bases and J by 6 bases; unmatched bases: 7. The germline V gene has CDR1 ENHRY and CDR2 SYGVKD. The CDR3 is 14 residues long.